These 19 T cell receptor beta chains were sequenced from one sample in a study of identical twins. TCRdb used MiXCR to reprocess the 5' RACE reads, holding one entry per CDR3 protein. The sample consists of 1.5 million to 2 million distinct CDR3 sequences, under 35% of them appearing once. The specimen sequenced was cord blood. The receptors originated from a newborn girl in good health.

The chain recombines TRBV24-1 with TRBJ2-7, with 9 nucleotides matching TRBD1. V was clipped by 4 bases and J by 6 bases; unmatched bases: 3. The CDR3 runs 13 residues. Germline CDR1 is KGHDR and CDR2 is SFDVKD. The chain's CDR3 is CATSDRDRAEQYF. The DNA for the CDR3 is TGTGCCACCAGTGACCGGGACAGGGCCGAGCAGTACTTC.

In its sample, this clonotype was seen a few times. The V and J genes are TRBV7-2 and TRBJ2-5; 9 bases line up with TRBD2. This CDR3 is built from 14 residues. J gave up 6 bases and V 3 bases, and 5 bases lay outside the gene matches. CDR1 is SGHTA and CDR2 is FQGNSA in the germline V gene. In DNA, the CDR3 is TGTGCCAGCAGCTTGGGACTAGCAACCCAGACCCAGTACTTC. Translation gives CASSLGLATQTQYF.

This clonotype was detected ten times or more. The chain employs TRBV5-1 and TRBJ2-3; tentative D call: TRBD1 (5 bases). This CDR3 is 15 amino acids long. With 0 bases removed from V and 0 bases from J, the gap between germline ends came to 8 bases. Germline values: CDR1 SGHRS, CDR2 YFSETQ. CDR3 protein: CASSLDRPSTDTQYF. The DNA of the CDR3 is TGCGCCAGCAGCTTGGACAGGCCTAGCACAGATACGCAGTATTTT.

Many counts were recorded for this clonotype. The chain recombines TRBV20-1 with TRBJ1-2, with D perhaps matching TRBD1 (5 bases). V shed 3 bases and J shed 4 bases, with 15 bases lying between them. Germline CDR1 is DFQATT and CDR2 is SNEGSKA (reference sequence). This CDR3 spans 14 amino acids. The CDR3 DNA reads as TGCAGTGCTAGGGAATTAGGGGTGCTCTATGGCTACACCTTC. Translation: CSARELGVLYGYTF.

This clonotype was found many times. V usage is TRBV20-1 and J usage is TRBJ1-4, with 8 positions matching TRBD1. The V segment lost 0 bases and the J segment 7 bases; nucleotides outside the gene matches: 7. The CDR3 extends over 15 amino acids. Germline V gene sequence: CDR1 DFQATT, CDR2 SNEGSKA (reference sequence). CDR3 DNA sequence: TGCAGTGCTAGAGATCCCGGACAGGGAGGTGAAAAACTGTTTTTT. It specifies CSARDPGQGGEKLFF.

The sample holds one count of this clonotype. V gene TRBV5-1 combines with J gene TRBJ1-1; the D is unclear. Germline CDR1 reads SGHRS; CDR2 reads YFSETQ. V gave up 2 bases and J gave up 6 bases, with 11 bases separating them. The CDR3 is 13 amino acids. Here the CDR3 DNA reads TGCGCCAGCAGCTTCGGCCATGGAGCTGAAGCTTTCTTT. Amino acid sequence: CASSFGHGAEAFF.

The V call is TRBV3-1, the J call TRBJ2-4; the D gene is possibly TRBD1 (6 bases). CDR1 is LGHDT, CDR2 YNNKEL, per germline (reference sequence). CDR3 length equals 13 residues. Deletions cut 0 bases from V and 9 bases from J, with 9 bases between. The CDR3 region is CASSQELRGIQYF. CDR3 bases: TGTGCCAGCAGCCAAGAGCTCAGGGGCATTCAGTACTTC.

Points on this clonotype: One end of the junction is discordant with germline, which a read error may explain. CDR3 region: CARSLVGAMNTEAFF. The CDR3 DNA sequence: TGTGCCCGCAGCTTGGTCGGGGCAATGAACACTGAAGCTTTCTTT. The chain links TRBV5-8 to TRBJ1-1, with D possibly matching TRBD1 (5 bases). The CDR3 has 15 amino acids. The germline gives CDR1 SGHTS, CDR2 YDEGEE.

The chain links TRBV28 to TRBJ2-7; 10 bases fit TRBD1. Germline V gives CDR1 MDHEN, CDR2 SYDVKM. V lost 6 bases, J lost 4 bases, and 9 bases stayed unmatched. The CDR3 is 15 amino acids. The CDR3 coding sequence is TGTGCCAGCAGCCCGGGGGACAGGGGTCATTACGAGCAGTACTTC. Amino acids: CASSPGDRGHYEQYF.

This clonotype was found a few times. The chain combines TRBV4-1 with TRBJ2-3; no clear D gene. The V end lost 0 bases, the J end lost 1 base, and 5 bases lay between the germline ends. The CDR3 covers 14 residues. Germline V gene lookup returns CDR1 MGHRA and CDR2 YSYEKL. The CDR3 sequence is CASSQDFGTDTQYF. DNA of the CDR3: TGCGCCAGCAGCCAAGATTTCGGCACAGATACGCAGTATTTT.

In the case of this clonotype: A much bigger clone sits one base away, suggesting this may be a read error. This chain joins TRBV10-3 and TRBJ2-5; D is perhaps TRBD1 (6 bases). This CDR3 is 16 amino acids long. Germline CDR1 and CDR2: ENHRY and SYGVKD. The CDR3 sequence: CAISGILGQYQEAQYF. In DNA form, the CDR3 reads TGTGCCATCAGTGGTATTCTTGGACAGTACCAAGAGGCCCAGTACTTC.

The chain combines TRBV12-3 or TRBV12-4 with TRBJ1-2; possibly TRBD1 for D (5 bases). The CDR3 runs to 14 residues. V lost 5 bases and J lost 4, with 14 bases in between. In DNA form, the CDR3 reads TGTGCCAGCAGTGTTAATGGGGGGATCTATGGCTACACCTTC. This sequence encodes CASSVNGGIYGYTF.

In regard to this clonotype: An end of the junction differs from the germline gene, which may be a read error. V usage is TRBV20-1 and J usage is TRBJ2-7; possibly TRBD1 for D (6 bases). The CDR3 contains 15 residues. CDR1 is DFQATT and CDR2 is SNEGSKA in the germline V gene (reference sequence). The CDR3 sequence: CSAREQTGRMDERYF. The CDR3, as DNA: TGCAGTGCTAGAGAGCAGACAGGTAGGATGGACGAGCGGTACTTC.

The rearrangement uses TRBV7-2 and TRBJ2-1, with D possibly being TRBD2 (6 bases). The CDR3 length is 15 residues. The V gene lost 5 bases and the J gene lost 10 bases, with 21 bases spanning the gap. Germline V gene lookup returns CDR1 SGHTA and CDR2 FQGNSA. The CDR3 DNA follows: TGTGCCAGCAGCACCGCTAGCGCAATCTCCTACGAGCAGTTCTTC. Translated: CASSTASAISYEQFF. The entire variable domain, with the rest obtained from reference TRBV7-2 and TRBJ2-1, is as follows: GAGVSQSPSNKVTEKGKDVELRCDPISGHTALYWYRQSLGQGLEFLIYFQGNSAPDKSGLPSDRFSAERTGGSVSTLTIQRTQQEDSAVYLCASSTASAISYEQFFGPGTRLTVL.

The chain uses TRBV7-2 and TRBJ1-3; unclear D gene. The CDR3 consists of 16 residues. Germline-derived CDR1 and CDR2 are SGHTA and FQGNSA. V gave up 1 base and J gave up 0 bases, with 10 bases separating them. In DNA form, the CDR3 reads TGTGCCAGCAGCTTAGGCCCCTTAAACTCTGGAAACACCATATATTTT. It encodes CASSLGPLNSGNTIYF.

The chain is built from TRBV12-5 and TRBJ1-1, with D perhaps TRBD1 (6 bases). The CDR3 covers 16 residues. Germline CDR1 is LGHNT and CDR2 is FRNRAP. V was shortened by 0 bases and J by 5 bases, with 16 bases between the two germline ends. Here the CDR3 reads CASGLVLGQGYTEAFF. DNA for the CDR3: TGTGCTAGTGGTTTGGTATTAGGTCAGGGGTATACTGAAGCTTTCTTT. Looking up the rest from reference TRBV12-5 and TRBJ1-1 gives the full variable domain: DARVTQTPRHKVTEMGQEVTMRCQPILGHNTVFWYRQTMMQGLELLAYFRNRAPLDDSGMPKDRFSAEMPDATLATLKIQPSEPRDSAVYFCASGLVLGQGYTEAFFGQGTRLTVV.

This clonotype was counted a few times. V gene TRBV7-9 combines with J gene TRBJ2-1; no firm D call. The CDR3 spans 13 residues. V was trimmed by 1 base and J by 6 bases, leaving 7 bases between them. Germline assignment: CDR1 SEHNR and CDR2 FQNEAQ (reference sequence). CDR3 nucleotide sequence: TGTGCCAGCAGCTTAGGTATGGGCAATGAGCAGTTCTTC. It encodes CASSLGMGNEQFF.

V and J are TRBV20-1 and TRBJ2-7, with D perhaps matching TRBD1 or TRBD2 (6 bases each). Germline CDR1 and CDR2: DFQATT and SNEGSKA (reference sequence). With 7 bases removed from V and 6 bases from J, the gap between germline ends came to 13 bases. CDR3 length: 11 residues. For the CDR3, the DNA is TGCAGTGGAAAACAGGGAGGCGAGCAGTACTTC. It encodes CSGKQGGEQYF.

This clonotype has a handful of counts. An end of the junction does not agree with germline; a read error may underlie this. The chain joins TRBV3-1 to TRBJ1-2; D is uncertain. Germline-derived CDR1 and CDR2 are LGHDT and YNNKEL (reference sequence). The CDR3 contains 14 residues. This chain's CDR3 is CASSQERKNSGYTF. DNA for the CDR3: TGTGCCAGCAGCCAAGAAAGGAAAAACTCTGGCTACACCTTC. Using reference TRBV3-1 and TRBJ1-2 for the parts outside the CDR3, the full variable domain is DTAVSQTPKYLVTQMGNDKSIKCEQNLGHDTMYWYKQDSKKFLKIMFSYNNKELIINETVPNRFSPKSPDKAHLNLHINSLELGDSAVYFCASSQERKNSGYTFGSGTRLTVV.